This T cell receptor (beta chain) was recovered during a study of memory CD4+ T cells and cytomegalovirus serostatus. Using immunoSEQ multiplex PCR, the repertoire was profiled, and TCRdb retains in-frame clones only, with some absent. The profile shows tens of thousands of clones, less than 80% of them singletons. This CDR3 is built from 20 residues. The sort gate was single viable CD3+CD4+CD8-CD45RO+ cells for memory CD4+ T cells. The chain couples TRBV21-1 to TRBJ1-3. TRBV21-1 is termed a pseudogene. This TCR was sampled from an adult in good health and CMV-seronegative. Sequences were obtained from memory CD4+ T cells from blood. CDR3 bases: TGTGCCAGCAGCAACAATCCGGGCTTGATCGCGCCCCTCTCTGGAAACACCATATATTTT. It translates to CASSNNPGLIAPLSGNTIYF.